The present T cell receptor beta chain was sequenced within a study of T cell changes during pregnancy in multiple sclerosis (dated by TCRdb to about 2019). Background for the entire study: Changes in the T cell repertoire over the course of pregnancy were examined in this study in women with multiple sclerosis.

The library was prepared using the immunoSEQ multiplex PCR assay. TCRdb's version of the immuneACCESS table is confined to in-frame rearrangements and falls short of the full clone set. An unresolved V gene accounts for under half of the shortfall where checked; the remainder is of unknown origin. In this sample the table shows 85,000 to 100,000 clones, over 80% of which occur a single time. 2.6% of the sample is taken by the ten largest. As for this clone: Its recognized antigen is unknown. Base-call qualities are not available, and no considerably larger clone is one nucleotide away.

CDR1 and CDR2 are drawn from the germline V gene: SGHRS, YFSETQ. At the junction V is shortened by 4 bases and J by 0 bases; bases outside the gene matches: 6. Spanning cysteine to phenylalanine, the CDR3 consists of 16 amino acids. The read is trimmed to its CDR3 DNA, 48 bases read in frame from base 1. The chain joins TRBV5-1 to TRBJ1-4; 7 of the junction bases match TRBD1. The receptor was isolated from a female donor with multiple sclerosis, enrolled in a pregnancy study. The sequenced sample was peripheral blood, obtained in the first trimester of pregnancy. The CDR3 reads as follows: CASSQGQIATNEKLFF. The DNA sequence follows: TGCGCCAGCAGCCAGGGACAGATTGCAACTAATGAAAAACTGTTTTTT.